These T cell receptor beta chains were read from a single sample in a study of T cells in Graves' hyperthyroidism and ophthalmopathy. TCRdb passed the multiplex PCR reads through MiXCR, listing each CDR3 protein once. This table holds 200,000 to 250,000 distinct CDR3 sequences, around 16% found once. Sequencing was carried out using blood. The receptors were gathered from a woman between 45 and 65 years old with Graves' hyperthyroidism. The conserved cysteine and the conserved F or W are not part of the CDR3 here. Each record gives: clone size, J gene, D gene, V gene, CDR3 protein. D genes are given only for firm matches. Rows may omit the clone size; those that give it use once, few, many or a size class.

>few|TRBJ2-7|.|TRBV19
ASSMGLNYEQY
>.|TRBJ1-1|.|TRBV6-1
ASSPHGTPNTEAF
>many|TRBJ1-1|.|TRBV30
AWSGTSGSAF
>.|TRBJ2-1|.|TRBV29-1
SGETSTPGQF
>.|TRBJ2-4|.|TRBV30
ASSHIAKNIQY
>few|TRBJ2-2|TRBD1|TRBV13
ASSPGQGTNTGELF
>.|TRBJ2-7|TRBD2|TRBV28
ASSLPSSGLRYEQY
>few|TRBJ2-5|TRBD2|TRBV7-2
ASSFLAGEETQY
>many|TRBJ2-3|TRBD2|TRBV27
ASSLAGAVDTQY
>many|TRBJ2-5|TRBD2|TRBV12-3/TRBV12-4
ASSTRGEGAGTQY
>many|TRBJ1-3|.|TRBV12-3/TRBV12-4
ASRPHRSSGNTIY
>.|TRBJ2-3|TRBD2|TRBV6-1
ASRVAGSDTDTQY
>.|TRBJ1-1|.|TRBV6-1
ASQSGAKGRNTEAF
>.|TRBJ2-6|.|TRBV27
ASSSHGASGANVLT
>many|TRBJ2-1|TRBD1|TRBV11-1
ASSFPGQDSYNEQF
>.|TRBJ2-1|.|TRBV11-2
ASSLDRSKGNEQF
>many|TRBJ2-1|.|TRBV6-1
ASWRARDNEQF
>many|TRBJ1-2|TRBD1|TRBV29-1
SVRFGQGARGYGYT
>.|TRBJ1-2|TRBD1|TRBV7-3
ASSPTSTGGKDGYT
>many|TRBJ1-1|.|TRBV20-1
SAWGLRMNTEAF
>many|TRBJ2-1|.|TRBV7-9
ASSLDEGKQF